Below, one T cell receptor (beta chain) is given with its context. What it recognizes is unknown. The library targeted TCRbeta and was prepared with unique molecular identifiers. Each CDR3 protein gets one entry after TCRdb re-called the PCR reads with MiXCR. The sample has 250,000 to 400,000 distinct CDR3 sequences, 23% seen once. This sample stems from a study of T-cell reconstitution after alpha-beta-depleted transplantation in children. Study-wide findings and caveats: The study traced high day-60 TCRbeta diversity in some patients to surviving recipient T cells and thymic progenitors. About two months after transplant, alpha-beta T cells reportedly came from several hundred expanded graft clones. Newly produced T cells mostly accounted for T-cell counts and diversity one year post-transplant.

The germline V gene has CDR1 SNHLY and CDR2 FYNNEI. This CDR3 spans 14 amino acids. V was pared by 6 bases and J by 3 bases, with 5 bases of the junction left unmatched. Sequenced here: PBMCs, mostly from graft donor cells, sampled 180 days after TCRalphabeta/CD19-depleted stem cell transplant. The chain couples TRBV2 to TRBJ2-3; 8 bases agree with TRBD1. The receptor was isolated from a male patient younger than 18 who had a stem cell transplant for acute lymphoblastic leukemia, so the T cells may come from the graft donor. The chain's CDR3 is CASRFDRGTDTQYF. The CDR3 nucleotides are TGTGCCAGCAGGTTTGACAGGGGTACAGATACGCAGTATTTT.